The clone carrying this T cell receptor (beta chain) was recorded only once. This entry belongs to a study of shared clonotypes between healthy human individuals. V dropped 5 bases and J dropped 7; count of bases not matched to a gene: 14. Germline V CDR1 and CDR2: GTSNPN, SVGIG (reference sequence). This CDR3 has 17 residues. Every subset had its genomic DNA shared out evenly among several immunoSEQ plates. TCRdb's table, derived via immunoSEQ multiplex PCR, lists solely in-frame clones and lacks some. The data show approximately 500,000 clones, 70% to 80% seen once. The chain carries TRBV30 and TRBJ2-1; 13 bases align to TRBD2. Material: PBMCs. The receptor comes from a woman between 35 and 50 years old in good health. Some clones in this sample may be carry-over from other donors' samples. The CDR3 DNA follows: TGTGCCTGGGACGGACTAGCGGGAGCCAGAAAGTTAAATGAGCAGTTCTTC. Its translation is CAWDGLAGARKLNEQFF. Full variable domain (outside the CDR3, taken from reference TRBV30 and TRBJ2-1): SQTIHQWPATLVQPVGSPLSLECTVEGTSNPNLYWYRQAAGRGLQLLFYSVGIGQISSEVPQNLSASRPQDRQFILSSKKLLLSDSGFYLCAWDGLAGARKLNEQFFGPGTRLTVL.